A selection of T cell receptor beta chains follows, all from one sample in a study of shared clonotypes between healthy human individuals. Here immunoSEQ multiplex PCR was the method, and the copy in TCRdb shows in-frame clones only, minus some. The table has 2 million to 2.5 million clones, almost 96% seen once. Sequencing input: naive CD4+ T cells sorted from blood. These receptors came from a man between 18 and 35 years old in good health. Each CDR3 is given with its conserved first and last residue. The D gene is left open where the match is weak. Rows give clone size only sometimes, using once, few, many, or a class for an expanded clone.

once,TRBV11-2,14,.,TRBJ2-7,TGTGCCAGCAGCTTAGAGTGGGGCTCCTACGAGCAGTACTTC,CASSLEWGSYEQYF
.,TRBV5-4,13,.,TRBJ2-3,TGTGCCAGCCCAGGGGAGAGCACAGATACGCAGTATTTT,CASPGESTDTQYF
.,TRBV9,12,.,TRBJ2-7,TGTGCCAGCAGCGTAGGGACGTCCGAGCAGTACTTC,CASSVGTSEQYF
.,TRBV9,13,.,TRBJ2-3,TGTGCCAGCAGCGGCGCAGGAGCAGATACGCAGTATTTT,CASSGAGADTQYF
.,TRBV18,14,.,TRBJ1-1,TGTGCCAGCTCACCAGGGGGCGCGAACACTGAAGCTTTCTTT,CASSPGGANTEAFF
.,TRBV6-1,14,TRBD1,TRBJ1-1,TGTGCCAGCAGTGGCCGGGACAGGGGGACTGAAGCTTTCTTT,CASSGRDRGTEAFF
once,TRBV10-1,15,TRBD1,TRBJ2-1,TGCGCCAGCAGTACCGGGACAGGGGGGTACAATGAGCAGTTCTTC,CASSTGTGGYNEQFF
.,TRBV29-1,14,TRBD1,TRBJ2-7,TGCAGCGTTGACGTCGGGACAGGGGGATCCGGGCAGTACTTC,CSVDVGTGGSGQYF
once,TRBV28,13,.,TRBJ1-3,TGTGCCGGTGAATCTCCCTCTGGAAACACCATATATTTT,CAGESPSGNTIYF
.,TRBV5-6,15,TRBD1,TRBJ2-5,TGTGCCAGCAGCCGGGGACAGTTAACACAAGAGACCCAGTACTTC,CASSRGQLTQETQYF
.,TRBV30,12,.,TRBJ2-3,TGTGCCCAGGGGTGGGGCACAGATACGCAGTATTTT,CAQGWGTDTQYF
once,TRBV5-4,17,TRBD2,TRBJ2-5,TGTGCCAGCAGCGGAGGAGCTAGCGGGGGGGCGCAAGAGACCCAGTACTTC,CASSGGASGGAQETQYF
once,TRBV9,14,TRBD2,TRBJ2-5,TGTGCCAGCAGCGTAGAAGCGGGAGATAGGACCCAGTACTTC,CASSVEAGDRTQYF
.,TRBV18,13,.,TRBJ1-3,TGTGCCAGCTCACCGTCCTCTGGAAACACCATATATTTT,CASSPSSGNTIYF
.,TRBV9,14,.,TRBJ2-3,TGTGCCAGCAGCGTAGGCGGCTACACAGATACGCAGTATTTT,CASSVGGYTDTQYF
.,TRBV9,15,.,TRBJ1-3,TGTGCCAGCAGCGTAGCACCGGGGTCTGGAAACACCATATATTTT,CASSVAPGSGNTIYF
.,TRBV7-2,15,.,TRBJ2-7,TGTGCCAGCAGCTTAAAAGGGTTAAGCTCCTACGAGCAGTACTTC,CASSLKGLSSYEQYF
.,TRBV5-8,17,.,TRBJ2-1,TGTGCCAGCAGCTTATACCCAGCGGCCAACTCCTACAATGAGCAGTTCTTC,CASSLYPAANSYNEQFF
.,TRBV6-6,16,.,TRBJ2-3,TGTGCCAGCTGTACCAGAGCGGGCTTAAGCACAGATACGCAGTATTTT,CASCTRAGLSTDTQYF
.,TRBV10-2,16,TRBD1,TRBJ1-2,TGCGCCAGCAGTGAAAAAGGGGGACAGGGAAGTTATGGCTACACCTTC,CASSEKGGQGSYGYTF
.,TRBV15,16,TRBD1,TRBJ2-7,TGTGCCACCAGCAGAGTGAGGACAGGGGGCATGAACGAGCAGTACTTC,CATSRVRTGGMNEQYF
once,TRBV5-4,15,TRBD2,TRBJ2-3,TGTGCCAGCAGCTTGGTCGGCGGGAGGGCAGATACGCAGTATTTT,CASSLVGGRADTQYF
.,TRBV5-1,15,.,TRBJ1-1,TGCGCCAGCAGCCCAACCCAGGGAATGAACACTGAAGCTTTCTTT,CASSPTQGMNTEAFF
.,TRBV6-4,15,TRBD1,TRBJ1-1,TGTGCCAGCAGATCCCAGGGGGCGACGGACACTGAAGCTTTCTTT,CASRSQGATDTEAFF
.,TRBV29-1,15,TRBD2,TRBJ2-5,TGCAGCGTTTATGGGACTAGCGGAGACCAAGAGACCCAGTACTTC,CSVYGTSGDQETQYF
.,TRBV18,16,.,TRBJ1-2,TGTGCCAGCTCAATTACAGGACTCAATTCTAACTATGGCTACACCTTC,CASSITGLNSNYGYTF
.,TRBV19,14,.,TRBJ1-1,TGTGCCAGTAGTATGGGGGGGGCCAAGGATCTAGCTTTCTTT,CASSMGGAKDLAFF
.,TRBV2,14,.,TRBJ2-3,TGTGCCAGCAGTGCGGGGACCCGCACAGATACGCAGTATTTT,CASSAGTRTDTQYF